This T cell receptor (beta chain) was sequenced during a study of CD8+CD57+ T cells in acquired aplastic anemia. Study-level information: On average, sorted CD4+ and CD8+ cells gave 3 to 3.5 ug of DNA.

Genomic DNA templated the TCR beta VDJ and CDR3 profiling. TCRdb used MiXCR to reprocess the reads, holding one entry per CDR3 protein. The sample yields just over 200,000 distinct CDR3 sequences, 50% to 70% seen once. This CDR3 is built from 13 residues. V was shortened by 4 bases and J by 7 bases, with 8 bases between the two germline ends. In germline, CDR1 is SGHAT, CDR2 FQNNGV. The authors sequenced patients whose flow cytometry had shown CD8+CD57+ cell expansion. The enrolled patients all had severe acquired aplastic anemia. This chain uses TRBV11-2 with TRBJ1-6; D call uncertain. The clonotype was recovered from a human donor with aplastic anemia. Material: sorted CD4+, CD8+, or CD8+CD57+ T cells (not recorded which) from PBMCs. CDR3: CASSSLRNSPLHF. As DNA, the CDR3 is TGTGCCAGCAGCTCGTTGCGGAATTCACCCCTCCACTTT.